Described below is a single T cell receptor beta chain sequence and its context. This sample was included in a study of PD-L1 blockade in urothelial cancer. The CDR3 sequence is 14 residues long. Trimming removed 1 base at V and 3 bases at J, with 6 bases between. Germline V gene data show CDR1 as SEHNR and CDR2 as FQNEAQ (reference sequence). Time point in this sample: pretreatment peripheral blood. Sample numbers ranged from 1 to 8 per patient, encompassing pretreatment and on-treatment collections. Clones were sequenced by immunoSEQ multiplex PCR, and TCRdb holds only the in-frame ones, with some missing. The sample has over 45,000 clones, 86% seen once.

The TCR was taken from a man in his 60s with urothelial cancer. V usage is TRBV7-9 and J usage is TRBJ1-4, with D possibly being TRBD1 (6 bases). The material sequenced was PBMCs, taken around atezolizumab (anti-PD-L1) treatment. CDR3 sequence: CASSLEGANEKLFF. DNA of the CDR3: TGTGCCAGCAGCTTAGAGGGGGCTAATGAAAAACTGTTTTTT.